The 24 T cell receptor beta chains below come from one sample, sequenced in a study of blood T cells in healthy people across ages. A sample-barcoded 5' primer and a J-beta primer mix were used in a second PCR of roughly 7 to 11 cycles. TCRdb reprocessed the 5' RACE reads via MiXCR and lists one record per CDR3 protein. The sample records 1,100,000 or so distinct CDR3 sequences, more than 40% being singletons. Material: blood. These receptors were taken from a woman aged 55-69 years in good health.

The chain employs TRBV2 and TRBJ1-5; 8 bases are shared with TRBD1. Germline trimming cut 4 bases from V and 5 bases from J; bases unmatched to any gene: 4. Per the germline V gene, CDR1 is SNHLY and CDR2 is FYNNEI. CDR3 length equals 14 residues. The chain's CDR3 is CASSVSGGDQPQHF. CDR3 DNA: TGTGCCAGCAGTGTTTCAGGGGGCGATCAGCCCCAGCATTTT. Combining the CDR3 with reference TRBV2 and TRBJ1-5 gives the whole variable domain EPEVTQTPSHQVTQMGQEVILRCVPISNHLYFYWYRQILGQKVEFLVSFYNNEISEKSEIFDDQFSVERPDGSNFTLKIRSTKLEDSAMYFCASSVSGGDQPQHFGDGTRLSIL.

This clonotype occurred once. This may come from a read error, since a much larger clone is one base off. The chain carries TRBV3-1 and TRBJ1-2; the match to TRBD1 covers 8 bases. From germline, CDR1 is LGHDT and CDR2 YNNKEL (reference sequence). V was clipped by 2 bases and J by 2 bases; unmatched bases: 7. This CDR3 has 16 residues. Here the CDR3 reads CASSQQGRGRNYGYTF. DNA for the CDR3: TGTGCCAGCAGCCAACAGGGCAGGGGGCGGAACTATGGCTACACCTTC. Using reference TRBV3-1 and TRBJ1-2 for the parts outside the CDR3, the full variable domain is DTAVSQTPKYLVTQMGNDKSIKCEQNLGHDTMYWYKQDSKKFLKIMFSYNNKELIINETVPNRFSPKSPDKAHLNLHINSLELGDSAVYFCASSQQGRGRNYGYTFGSGTRLTVV.

This clonotype was recorded a few times. The chain couples TRBV12-3 or TRBV12-4 to TRBJ1-5, with a possible D match to TRBD1 (6 bases). Trimming stripped 6 bases from V and 6 bases from J, with 12 bases between. The CDR3 runs to 13 residues. In DNA, the CDR3 is TGTGCCAGCAGCCAGGGGTGGGTTCAGCCCCAGCATTTT. This encodes CASSQGWVQPQHF.

This clonotype turned up a few times. The chain is built from TRBV20-1 and TRBJ2-1, with 15 bases that match TRBD2. Germline V gene data show CDR1 as DFQATT and CDR2 as SNEGSKA (reference sequence). Trimming cost V 6 bases and J 15 bases; bases outside gene matches: 6. The CDR3 extends over 12 amino acids. The CDR3 DNA sequence: TGCAGTGCCAAGGGACTAGCGGGAGGAGGGTTCTTC. Translating gives CSAKGLAGGGFF.

The chain has TRBV7-9 and TRBJ2-1, with a tentative D call TRBD2 (7 bases). The ends were cut back, 1 base at V and 9 bases at J, with 22 bases in the middle. This CDR3 comprises 17 residues. Germline V gives CDR1 SEHNR, CDR2 FQNEAQ (reference sequence). For the CDR3, the DNA is TGTGCCAGCAGCTTAGAGCTCAGGGGAGGGGTTGGGGGTGAGCAGTTCTTC. This encodes CASSLELRGGVGGEQFF. The entire variable domain, with the rest obtained from reference TRBV7-9 and TRBJ2-1, is as follows: DTGVSQNPRHKITKRGQNVTFRCDPISEHNRLYWYRQTLGQGPEFLTYFQNEAQLEKSRLLSDRFSAERPKGSFSTLEIQRTEQGDSAMYLCASSLELRGGVGGEQFFGPGTRLTVL.

Of note for this clonotype: A much more abundant neighbour one base away suggests this may be a read error. V is TRBV7-2 and J is TRBJ2-5; 10 bases fit TRBD2. Trimming cost V 8 bases and J 5 bases; bases outside gene matches: 17. In germline, CDR1 is SGHTA, CDR2 FQGNSA. The CDR3 has 17 residues. The CDR3 region is CASGSKTAGGAGETQYF. The CDR3 DNA sequence: TGTGCCAGCGGCTCCAAGACAGCGGGAGGGGCGGGTGAGACCCAGTACTTC.

A few counts support this clonotype. This sequence joins TRBV2 and TRBJ2-3, with 7 bases fitting TRBD2. V shed 6 bases, J shed 2 bases, and the junction held 5 bases outside the gene matches. Germline-derived CDR1 and CDR2 are SNHLY and FYNNEI. The CDR3 runs 14 residues. CDR3 coding DNA: TGTGCCAGCAGGAAAGCGGGGTTCACAGATACGCAGTATTTT. This sequence encodes CASRKAGFTDTQYF.

On this clonotype: One junction end disagrees with the germline gene, perhaps due to a read error. The chain couples TRBV27 to TRBJ2-1; tentatively, D is TRBD1 or TRBD2 (5 bases each). Germline V lookup: CDR1 MNHEY, CDR2 SMNVEV (reference sequence). The length of the CDR3 is 13 residues. The CDR3 bases are TGTGCCAGCAGTGTGGGACCGTACAATGAGCTGTTCTTC. Protein: CASSVGPYNELFF.

Comments on this clonotype: The junction departs from the called germline gene at one end, perhaps through a read error. The V and J genes are TRBV7-9 and TRBJ1-5; D unresolved. The CDR3 has 14 amino acids. The germline V gene encodes CDR1 SEHNR and CDR2 FQNEAQ (reference sequence). CDR3 amino acids: CANSFDGGNQPQHF. The CDR3 nucleotides are TGTGCCAACAGCTTCGACGGAGGAAATCAGCCCCAGCATTTT.

The chain recombines TRBV11-1 with TRBJ2-1; 11 bases are a match to TRBD2. Germline loops: CDR1 SGHAT, CDR2 FQDESV (reference sequence). The J segment lost 7 bases and the V segment lost 5 bases, leaving 16 bases of the junction unmatched. The length of the CDR3 is 18 residues. CDR3 sequence reads: CASSLGESASGRLNEQFF. In nucleotides, the CDR3 is TGTGCCAGCAGCCTTGGCGAGTCAGCTAGCGGGAGGTTAAATGAGCAGTTCTTC.

The chain links TRBV20-1 to TRBJ2-7, with D tentatively TRBD1 (6 bases). The CDR3 extends over 12 amino acids. Trimming left V 7 bases short and J 6 bases short, with 16 bases between. From germline, CDR1 is DFQATT and CDR2 SNEGSKA (reference sequence). CDR3 DNA: TGCAGTGTCGCCTTCAGGGGTGGCGAGCAGTACTTC. Amino acid sequence: CSVAFRGGEQYF.

Points on this clonotype: Its ends do not fully match the called genes, so a read error is possible. The chain employs TRBV20-1 and TRBJ2-3, with D possibly called TRBD1 or TRBD2 (6 bases each). Germline V lookup: CDR1 DFQATT, CDR2 SNEGSKA (reference sequence). The CDR3 runs to 13 residues. The CDR3 region is CSASLGGTDTRYF. CDR3 nucleotide sequence: TGCAGTGCTAGTCTCGGGGGCACAGATACGCGGTATTTT.

The chain links TRBV29-1 to TRBJ2-7; possible D gene TRBD1, 6 bases. The V and J ends lost 7 bases and 2 bases respectively, with 15 bases between them. The CDR3 is 13 amino acids. CDR1 and CDR2 from the germline V gene are SQVTM and ANQGSEA. CDR3 in amino acids: CSGRTAYTYEQYF. Here the CDR3 DNA reads TGCAGCGGTCGGACAGCGTACACCTACGAGCAGTACTTC.

This clonotype was detected a few times. The chain uses TRBV29-1 and TRBJ2-3, with TRBD2 matching over 7 bases. The CDR3 contains 14 residues. Germline V CDR1 and CDR2: SQVTM, ANQGSEA. The V segment lost 1 base and the J segment 2 bases; nucleotides outside the gene matches: 3. Here the CDR3 reads CSVEGEGPTDTQYF. CDR3 bases: TGCAGCGTTGAAGGGGAGGGACCCACAGATACGCAGTATTTT.

V gene TRBV27 combines with J gene TRBJ2-1, with 7 bases matching TRBD1. The CDR3 is made up of 16 amino acids. V was pared by 6 bases and J by 6 bases, with 14 bases of the junction left unmatched. CDR1 is MNHEY and CDR2 is SMNVEV in the germline V gene (reference sequence). The CDR3 bases are TGTGCCAGCAGGCGACAGGGTGGCACTTCCGGCAATGAGCAGTTCTTC. The encoded protein is CASRRQGGTSGNEQFF.

This clonotype was seen a few times. The rearrangement joins TRBV29-1 to TRBJ1-1, with D tentatively TRBD1 (6 bases). This CDR3 region has 12 residues. Trimming took off 8 bases at V and 5 bases at J, with 15 bases between the two ends. The germline V gene has CDR1 SQVTM and CDR2 ANQGSEA. The CDR3 DNA is TGCAGCATTTTTACAGGGTGGACTGAAGCTTTCTTT. It translates to CSIFTGWTEAFF.

The V call is TRBV12-3 or TRBV12-4, the J call TRBJ2-1, with TRBD2 identical over 7 bases. V lost 10 bases to trimming and J lost 4 bases; unmatched junction nucleotides: 10. The CDR3 is 14 residues long. The CDR3 region is CAIVPSGLYNEQFF. The CDR3 coding sequence is TGTGCCATCGTGCCTAGCGGCCTATACAATGAGCAGTTCTTC.

The chain uses TRBV7-9 and TRBJ2-3, with D possibly being TRBD2 (6 bases). The CDR3 has 10 amino acids. Germline loops: CDR1 SEHNR, CDR2 FQNEAQ (reference sequence). V was pared by 10 bases and J by 6 bases, with 8 bases between. The CDR3 coding sequence is TGTGCCACCCGGGGGGATACGCAGTATTTT. Its translation is CATRGDTQYF.

The chain carries TRBV27 and TRBJ1-6; D not certain. The CDR3 is 16 amino acids. V gave up 5 bases and J gave up 0 bases, with 11 bases separating them. Per germline, CDR1 MNHEY and CDR2 SMNVEV (reference sequence). The CDR3 region has the DNA TGTGCCAGCAGTCGAGCGCTGAGCTCCTATAATTCACCCCTCCACTTT. Protein sequence: CASSRALSSYNSPLHF.

The chain couples TRBV27 to TRBJ2-7; the match to TRBD1 covers 12 bases. Germline V CDR1 and CDR2: MNHEY, SMNVEV (reference sequence). CDR3 length equals 16 residues. With 5 bases clipped from V and 5 bases from J, the junction kept 10 bases outside the gene matches. CDR3 sequence (DNA): TGTGCCAGCAGTAGACGACCGGGACAGGGGGCAAACGAGCAGTACTTC. It encodes CASSRRPGQGANEQYF.

The chain employs TRBV5-1 and TRBJ2-3; TRBD1 is a possible D gene (5 bases). Trimming removed 1 base from V and 1 base from J, with 10 bases in between. The CDR3 has 15 amino acids. Germline loops: CDR1 SGHRS, CDR2 YFSETQ. CDR3 amino acids: CASSLLMTGTDTQYF. The CDR3, as DNA: TGCGCCAGCAGCTTGCTTATGACAGGCACAGATACGCAGTATTTT.

The chain is built from TRBV20-1 and TRBJ2-1, with 9 bases matching TRBD2. The CDR3 runs to 17 residues. Germline V gives CDR1 DFQATT, CDR2 SNEGSKA (reference sequence). J gave up 7 bases and V 0 bases, and 13 bases lay outside the gene matches. The CDR3 region is CSARDLASGTAGNEQFF. CDR3 nucleotides: TGCAGTGCTAGAGATTTGGCTAGCGGGACCGCCGGGAATGAGCAGTTCTTC.

This clonotype was seen only a few times. The genes are TRBV20-1 and TRBJ2-5; no definite D call. Trimming shortened V by 4 bases and J by 4 bases, and 7 bases separated the two germline ends. Germline V lookup: CDR1 DFQATT, CDR2 SNEGSKA (reference sequence). This CDR3 is 11 amino acids long. The CDR3 sequence is CSAMVGETQYF. The CDR3, as DNA: TGCAGTGCTATGGTTGGAGAGACCCAGTACTTC.

This clonotype was observed a single time. A much larger clone sits a single nucleotide away, making a read error possible. The chain employs TRBV9 and TRBJ2-5; 8 bases match TRBD1. The CDR3 loop spans 15 amino acids. J was trimmed by 5 bases and V by 3 bases; bases with no gene match: 9. The V gene's germline CDR1 is SGDLS and CDR2 YYNGEE. CDR3 bases: TGTGCCAGCAGCGGGTGGACAGGGCTTATGGAGACCCAGTACTTC. It specifies CASSGWTGLMETQYF.